One sample yielded the 13 T cell receptor beta chains listed below, sequenced in a study of cytomegalovirus exposure and HLA in healthy donors. PCR used 60 Vbeta primers and 13 Jbeta primers. Clones were sequenced by immunoSEQ multiplex PCR, and TCRdb holds only the in-frame ones, with some missing. This table holds 120,000 to 150,000 clones, 70% found once. Material: PBMCs. The receptors were gathered from a woman aged 25-40 years in good health and CMV-seronegative.

The CDR3 DNA reads as TGCGCCAGCATCCCTAACCCCGGACAGGGCGGCGGGGAGCTGTTTTTT. Encoded protein: CASIPNPGQGGGELFF. The rearrangement joins TRBV5-1 to TRBJ2-2, with 8 nucleotides matching TRBD1. Looked up from germline, CDR1 is SGHRS and CDR2 is YFSETQ. The CDR3 has 16 amino acids. Trimming at V came to 6 bases and at J to 7 bases, leaving 14 bases not matched to a gene.

V usage is TRBV13 and J usage is TRBJ2-7; TRBD1 might be the D (5 bases). The CDR3 consists of 12 residues. Trimming stripped 5 bases from V and 9 bases from J, with 14 bases between. CDR1 PRHDT and CDR2 FYEKMQ come from the germline V gene (reference sequence). The CDR3 sequence is CASSRRHGAQYV. The CDR3 bases are TGTGCCAGCAGCCGTCGACATGGGGCGCAGTACGTC.

The chain combines TRBV5-8 with TRBJ1-4; D ambiguous. V lost 0 bases and J lost 6, with 15 bases in between. Germline assignment: CDR1 SGHTS and CDR2 YDEGEE. This CDR3 is built from 16 residues. CDR3 region: CASSLGMGRPDEKLFF. The CDR3 DNA sequence: TGTGCCAGCAGCTTGGGGATGGGCAGACCGGATGAAAAACTGTTTTTT.

V and J are TRBV29-1 and TRBJ1-2, with 7 positions matching TRBD1. CDR1 is SQVTM and CDR2 is ANQGSEA in the germline V gene. This CDR3 has 12 residues. The ends lost 6 bases at V and 4 bases at J; junction bases unmatched: 5. CDR3 protein: CSVLRDSYGYTF. In nucleotides, the CDR3 is TGCAGCGTACTTCGGGACAGCTATGGCTACACCTTC. The full variable domain, its missing parts supplied by reference TRBV29-1 and TRBJ1-2, is SAVISQKPSRDICQRGTSLTIQCQVDSQVTMMFWYRQQPGQSLTLIATANQGSEATYESGFVIDKFPISRPNLTFSTLTVSNMSPEDSSIYLCSVLRDSYGYTFGSGTRLTVV.

The chain joins TRBV5-1 to TRBJ2-6; D perhaps matches TRBD2 (7 bases). V lost 2 bases and J lost 0, with 15 bases in between. CDR3 length: 18 residues. CDR1 is SGHRS, CDR2 YFSETQ, per germline. The CDR3 reads CASSFKGGSLSGANVLTF. The CDR3 DNA is TGCGCCAGCAGCTTTAAGGGGGGGTCCCTCTCTGGGGCCAACGTCCTGACTTTC.

This sequence joins TRBV2 and TRBJ2-1, with unresolved D. Per germline, CDR1 SNHLY and CDR2 FYNNEI. V dropped 8 bases and J dropped 3 bases, with 14 bases sitting between them. The CDR3 spans 14 residues. DNA for the CDR3: TGTGCCAGCGCTTGGGTCCGCGGCTACAATGAGCAGTTCTTC. It translates to CASAWVRGYNEQFF.

This clone was detected a few times. The chain joins TRBV4-1 to TRBJ1-4, with D maybe TRBD1 (5 bases). This CDR3 spans 18 amino acids. The V gene's germline CDR1 is MGHRA and CDR2 YSYEKL. Trimming removed 0 bases at V and 4 bases at J, with 18 bases between. CDR3 sequence (DNA): TGCGCCAGCAGCCAAGATAGGTTCTTCCAGGGCCTTAATGAAAAACTGTTTTTT. Encoded protein: CASSQDRFFQGLNEKLFF.

V is TRBV7-2 and J is TRBJ2-1, with 13 bases matching TRBD2. The CDR3 has 16 residues. V dropped 5 bases and J dropped 7; count of bases not matched to a gene: 8. Germline CDR1 is SGHTA and CDR2 is FQGNSA. The CDR3 sequence: CASSPTSGGNNNEQFF. Written as DNA, the CDR3 is TGTGCCAGCAGCCCGACTAGCGGGGGGAATAATAATGAGCAGTTCTTC.

The rearrangement links TRBV7-9 to TRBJ1-2; the D is unclear. V dropped 3 bases and J dropped 3 bases, with 5 bases sitting between them. The CDR3 loop spans 12 amino acids. Germline V CDR1 and CDR2: SEHNR, FQNEAQ (reference sequence). The CDR3 DNA reads as TGTGCCAGCAGCTTCACGGACTATGGCTACACCTTC. Translated, it gives CASSFTDYGYTF.

This clone has more than one count but fewer than ten. V is TRBV10-1 and J is TRBJ2-7; 8 bases fit TRBD1. Per the germline V gene, CDR1 is WNHNN and CDR2 is SYGVQD (reference sequence). V was pared by 10 bases and J by 2 bases, with 4 bases of the junction left unmatched. This CDR3 is 12 amino acids long. CDR3 in amino acids: CAIKQGAYEQYV. In nucleotides, the CDR3 is TGCGCCATCAAACAGGGGGCCTACGAGCAGTACGTC.

The chain's CDR3 is CASSLNPSGTDTQYF. The CDR3 DNA reads as TGTGCCAGCAGCTTAAATCCTAGCGGCACAGATACGCAGTATTTT. The chain is built from TRBV7-3 and TRBJ2-3; maybe TRBD2 (6 bases). The CDR3 spans 15 residues. V lost 1 base, J lost 1 base, and 9 bases lay in between. CDR1 and CDR2 (germline): SGHTA, FQGTGA.

This clone was observed a handful of times. The chain joins TRBV5-6 to TRBJ2-5; 10 nucleotides match TRBD2. The CDR3 length is 16 residues. The junction had 18 bases not matched to a gene; V was cut back by 6 bases and J by 10 bases. CDR1 is SGHDT, CDR2 YYEEEE, per germline. The CDR3: CASNEKPGLALRDQYF. The CDR3 nucleotides read TGTGCCAGCAACGAAAAGCCGGGACTAGCGCTCCGGGACCAGTACTTC.

V and J are TRBV5-1 and TRBJ2-5; tentatively, D is TRBD1 (5 bases). The CDR3 runs 13 residues. V was pared by 4 bases and J by 0 bases, with 7 bases between. Germline V gives CDR1 SGHRS, CDR2 YFSETQ. The CDR3 DNA follows: TGCGCCAGCAGCCCGACAGACCAAGAGACCCAGTACTTC. Protein product: CASSPTDQETQYF.